This T cell receptor (beta chain) is from a study of chemoradiotherapy in HPV16-positive cancers. Study observations and caveats: HPV-responsive T-cell expansion during chemoradiotherapy was linked to improved recurrence-free survival in HPV16-positive patients.

Deletions cut 2 bases from V and 3 bases from J, with 8 bases between. The CDR3 has 14 residues. Per germline, CDR1 SGDLS and CDR2 YYNGEE. To note about this clone: The antigen remains unidentified.

The method was immunoSEQ multiplex PCR; TCRdb's version includes in-frame clones alone and lacks a portion of them. The profile shows about 13,000 clones, approximately 85% of them singletons. The receptor was derived from a human donor with HPV-associated anogenital cancer. The sequencing here drew on blood, taken from a patient who underwent chemoradiotherapy. The chain couples TRBV9 to TRBJ2-2, with a tentative D call TRBD2 (6 bases). This CDR3 is CASSVGGYTGELFF. The CDR3 nucleotides are TGTGCCAGCAGCGTGGGGGGATACACCGGGGAGCTGTTTTTT. Supplemented by reference TRBV9 and TRBJ2-2, the full variable domain reads DSGVTQTPKHLITATGQRVTLRCSPRSGDLSVYWYQQSLDQGLQFLIQYYNGEERAKGNILERFSAQQFPDLHSELNLSSLELGDSALYFCASSVGGYTGELFFGEGSRLTVL.